One sample yielded the 30 T cell receptor beta chains listed below, sequenced in a study of a mutant IDH1 vaccine in newly diagnosed glioma. Time point denoted: week 5, during vaccination. A 20-mer mutant IDH1 peptide at 300 ug was injected subcutaneously with topical imiquimod. Their antigens are not known. TCRdb's copy holds only in-frame clones and misses some; the assay was immunoSEQ multiplex PCR. The sample lists 20,000 to 30,000 clones; 65% to 80% were seen once. The specimen was PBMCs, collected from a glioma patient whose treatment included an IDH1 peptide vaccine. The receptors were gathered from a middle-aged man with glioma. Some clones in this sample may be carry-over from other donors' samples.

This chain links TRBV4-2 with TRBJ2-2; the match to TRBD1 covers 7 bases. This CDR3 spans 16 amino acids. CDR1 LGHNA and CDR2 YNFKEQ come from the germline V gene. The V segment lost 0 bases and the J segment 4 bases; nucleotides outside the gene matches: 5. The CDR3 is CASSQEPGGSTGELFF. CDR3 nucleotides: TGTGCCAGCAGCCAAGAGCCAGGGGGTAGCACCGGGGAGCTGTTTTTT.

The chain is built from TRBV21-1 and TRBJ2-7; TRBD1 is taken as the D call from the table, unchecked against the DNA. TRBV21-1 is given as a pseudogene. The CDR3 contains 16 residues. DNA of the CDR3: TGTGCCAGCACCAATGACCTGCGGGACAGTGCCTACGAGCAGTACTTC. This codes for CASTNDLRDSAYEQYF.

The CDR3 protein is CASSLDSEAFF. CDR3 nucleotides: TGTGCCAGCAGCTTGGACAGTGAAGCTTTCTTT. The rearrangement joins TRBV7-2 to TRBJ1-1, with TRBD1 as a possible D gene (6 bases). The CDR3 loop spans 11 amino acids. Germline lookup yields CDR1 SGHTA and CDR2 FQGNSA. Trimming cost V 3 bases and J 7 bases, with 6 bases left between them.

The chain is built from TRBV5-6 and TRBJ1-1, with 10 bases matching TRBD1. V shed 4 bases and J 5 bases; nucleotides not matched to a gene: 8. Germline V gene sequence: CDR1 SGHDT, CDR2 YYEEEE. The CDR3 spans 15 residues. Here the CDR3 reads CASSPPGTGDTEAFF. The CDR3 region has the DNA TGTGCCAGCAGCCCGCCTGGGACAGGGGATACTGAAGCTTTCTTT.

The chain is built from TRBV11-3 and TRBJ1-2, with 8 bases identical to TRBD1. Germline V gives CDR1 SGHNT, CDR2 YENEEA. The J segment lost 5 bases and the V segment lost 8 bases, leaving 10 bases of the junction unmatched. The length of the CDR3 is 14 residues. The CDR3 region is CASPGQGAGYGYTF. CDR3 DNA sequence: TGTGCCAGCCCAGGCCAGGGGGCAGGGTATGGCTACACCTTC.

The V gene is TRBV5-8, the J gene TRBJ1-1; D is perhaps TRBD1 (5 bases). CDR1 and CDR2 (germline): SGHTS, YDEGEE. The length of the CDR3 is 12 residues. The germline V and J ends were trimmed by 0 bases and 7 bases, with 7 bases remaining between them. This chain's CDR3 is CASSLGTGEAFF. CDR3 nucleotides: TGTGCCAGCAGCTTGGGAACAGGTGAAGCTTTCTTT.

This sequence joins TRBV7-8 and TRBJ2-7; a weak D match, TRBD2 (6 bases). V dropped 3 bases and J dropped 3 bases, with 12 bases sitting between them. The germline V gene encodes CDR1 SGHVS and CDR2 FQNEAQ. The CDR3 runs to 14 residues. The CDR3 sequence: CASSFELALYEQYF. DNA for the CDR3: TGTGCCAGCAGCTTCGAACTAGCCCTCTACGAGCAGTACTTC.

V and J are TRBV7-3 and TRBJ2-7; no firm D call. CDR1 and CDR2 (germline): SGHTA, FQGTGA. The V gene lost 2 bases and the J gene lost 7 bases, with 12 bases spanning the gap. The CDR3 extends over 13 amino acids. CDR3 sequence: CASSLRVTGEQYF. The DNA of the CDR3 is TGTGCCAGCAGCTTACGGGTTACCGGGGAGCAGTACTTC.

The V gene is TRBV5-1, the J gene TRBJ1-2, with 10 bases fitting TRBD1. V was pared by 0 bases and J by 2 bases, with 10 bases of the junction left unmatched. This CDR3 has 18 residues. CDR1 and CDR2 (germline): SGHRS, YFSETQ. This chain's CDR3 is CASSLAPGTGVGNYGYTF. As DNA, the CDR3 is TGCGCCAGCAGCTTGGCTCCCGGGACAGGGGTGGGAAACTATGGCTACACCTTC.

J is TRBJ2-3 and V is TRBV4-2, with 8 bases that match TRBD2. V gave up 4 bases and J gave up 6 bases; unmatched junction bases: 21. Germline-derived CDR1 and CDR2 are LGHNA and YNFKEQ. This CDR3 is 19 amino acids long. This chain's CDR3 is CASSPELAALPHGSDTQYF. CDR3 in DNA: TGTGCCAGCAGCCCAGAACTAGCGGCCTTACCTCATGGGTCGGATACGCAGTATTTT.

This chain links TRBV6-1 with TRBJ2-5; 11 bases map to TRBD2. This CDR3 contains 15 residues. Unmatched junction bases numbered 9, after V lost 7 bases and J lost 5 bases. From germline, CDR1 is MNHNS and CDR2 SASEGT. CDR3 loop: CASNPTGTSGETQYF. CDR3 coding DNA: TGTGCCAGCAACCCTACCGGGACTAGCGGTGAGACCCAGTACTTC.

This rearrangement joins TRBV4-1 to TRBJ1-6, with 7 bases identical to TRBD1. The CDR3 spans 15 residues. Germline trimming cut 5 bases from V and 8 bases from J; bases unmatched to any gene: 9. CDR1 is MGHRA and CDR2 is YSYEKL in the germline V gene. The CDR3 nucleotides are TGCGCCAGCAGCGAATGGGGACAGCAACATTCACCCCTCCACTTT. It codes for CASSEWGQQHSPLHF.

The chain carries TRBV5-4 and TRBJ2-2; D is possibly TRBD2 (6 bases). V was shortened by 5 bases and J by 5 bases, with 16 bases between the two germline ends. This CDR3 is 15 amino acids long. The germline CDR1 and CDR2 sequences are SGHNT and YYREEE (reference sequence). This CDR3 is CASSPFSSGTGELFF. The CDR3 region has the DNA TGTGCCAGCAGTCCCTTTAGTAGCGGAACCGGGGAGCTGTTTTTT. The full variable domain, rest sourced from reference TRBV5-4 and TRBJ2-2, is ETGVTQSPTHLIKTRGQQVTLRCSSQSGHNTVSWYQQALGQGPQFIFQYYREEENGRGNFPPRFSGLQFPNYSSELNVNALELDDSALYLCASSPFSSGTGELFFGEGSRLTVL.

The V and J genes are TRBV18 and TRBJ1-1; 8 bases map to TRBD1. The CDR3 has 14 residues. Per the germline V gene, CDR1 is KGHSH and CDR2 is LQKENI. The ends lost 5 bases at V and 5 bases at J; junction bases unmatched: 7. The CDR3 region is CASSTTGARTEAFF. Here the CDR3 DNA reads TGTGCCAGCTCAACGACAGGGGCGCGTACTGAAGCTTTCTTT.

The V and J genes are TRBV6-1 and TRBJ1-5; D might be TRBD1 (5 bases). CDR3 length: 14 residues. The V end lost 7 bases, the J end lost 0 bases, and 10 bases lay between the germline ends. CDR1 and CDR2 from the germline V gene are MNHNS and SASEGT. The CDR3 bases are TGTGCCAGCACCGGGGCGACTAGCAATCAGCCCCAGCATTTT. This translates into CASTGATSNQPQHF.

CDR3 sequence reads: CASSIFQGTSGYTF. The CDR3 coding sequence is TGTGCCAGTAGTATATTTCAGGGGACCAGTGGCTACACCTTC. The rearrangement links TRBV19 to TRBJ1-2, with D possibly being TRBD1 (6 bases). There are 14 residues in the CDR3. Germline loops: CDR1 LNHDA, CDR2 SQIVND (reference sequence). V was shortened by 2 bases and J by 7 bases, with 14 bases between the two germline ends.

This clone was counted only a few times. The chain has TRBV9 and TRBJ1-6; 9 bases align to TRBD1. The CDR3 consists of 15 residues. V was clipped by 3 bases and J by 14 bases; unmatched bases: 12. Per the germline V gene, CDR1 is SGDLS and CDR2 is YYNGEE. DNA for the CDR3: TGTGCCAGCAGCGGCCCCGGGACAGGGTCGGAAACCCTCCACTTT. Protein product: CASSGPGTGSETLHF. Variable domain in full (rest from reference TRBV9 and TRBJ1-6): DSGVTQTPKHLITATGQRVTLRCSPRSGDLSVYWYQQSLDQGLQFLIQYYNGEERAKGNILERFSAQQFPDLHSELNLSSLELGDSALYFCASSGPGTGSETLHFGNGTRLTVT.

There are a few counts of this clone. The V call is TRBV6-5, the J call TRBJ2-3; a possible D gene is TRBD1 (5 bases). Per germline, CDR1 MNHEY and CDR2 SVGAGI. V lost 4 bases and J lost 4, with 15 bases in between. The CDR3 covers 15 residues. CDR3 nucleotide sequence: TGTGCCAGCAGTTCCCGAAGGGGTGGGGCAGATACGCAGTATTTT. Encoded protein: CASSSRRGGADTQYF.

The genes are TRBV4-1 and TRBJ1-1; D might be TRBD1 (6 bases). Germline lookup yields CDR1 MGHRA and CDR2 YSYEKL. V lost 0 bases, J lost 6 bases, and 14 bases lay in between. The CDR3 sequence is 15 residues long. The CDR3 loop reads CASSQDPGALPEAFF. In DNA form, the CDR3 reads TGCGCCAGCAGCCAAGATCCGGGGGCATTGCCTGAAGCTTTCTTT.

The genes are TRBV5-4 and TRBJ2-5; 8 positions match TRBD2. Germline CDR1 and CDR2: SGHNT and YYREEE (reference sequence). The V segment lost 0 bases and the J segment 7 bases; nucleotides outside the gene matches: 11. This CDR3 has 16 residues. CDR3 loop: CASSLAGGAGLGTQYF. The CDR3 nucleotides are TGTGCCAGCAGCTTGGCGGGAGGGGCCGGTTTAGGGACCCAGTACTTC.

This chain connects TRBV19 to TRBJ2-3; 8 bases map to TRBD2. Losses at the gene ends were 3 bases for V and 7 bases for J; bases not matched to a gene: 6. The CDR3 has 14 amino acids. Per germline, CDR1 LNHDA and CDR2 SQIVND (reference sequence). The DNA of the CDR3 is TGTGCCAGTAGTATTAACAGCGGGGGAAATACGCAGTATTTT. It translates to CASSINSGGNTQYF.

The V and J genes are TRBV5-5 and TRBJ1-1; TRBD1 agrees at 10 bases. J gave up 4 bases and V 4 bases, and 10 bases lay outside the gene matches. Germline-derived CDR1 and CDR2 are SGHKS and YYEKEE (reference sequence). CDR3 size: 16 residues. DNA of the CDR3: TGTGCCAGCAGCATCGGACAGGGGGTAGGGACCACTGAAGCTTTCTTT. Encoded protein: CASSIGQGVGTTEAFF.

The V call is TRBV19, the J call TRBJ1-6, with D uncertain. CDR1 and CDR2 (germline): LNHDA, SQIVND (reference sequence). V dropped 4 bases and J dropped 5 bases, with 9 bases sitting between them. CDR3 size: 14 residues. CDR3 sequence: CASSTRGDNSPLHF. The CDR3 DNA reads as TGTGCCAGTAGTACCCGGGGTGATAATTCACCCCTCCACTTT.

This chain uses TRBV5-8 with TRBJ1-1; D unclear. The V and J ends lost 3 bases and 3 bases respectively, with 15 bases between them. CDR3 size: 15 residues. Germline CDR1 is SGHTS and CDR2 is YDEGEE. DNA for the CDR3: TGTGCCAGCAGCTCCGGGAGGCGAAGAGACACTGAAGCTTTCTTT. Translated, it gives CASSSGRRRDTEAFF.

V and J are TRBV19 and TRBJ2-1; TRBD2 is a possible D gene (6 bases). Germline loops: CDR1 LNHDA, CDR2 SQIVND (reference sequence). This CDR3 is 15 amino acids long. V was clipped by 4 bases and J by 8 bases, with 18 bases between them. CDR3 region: CASSRARLAFDEQFF. The CDR3, as DNA: TGTGCCAGTAGTAGGGCCCGGCTAGCGTTCGATGAGCAGTTCTTC.

A few counts support this clone. The chain employs TRBV19 and TRBJ1-1, with 8 bases that match TRBD1. CDR1 is LNHDA and CDR2 is SQIVND in the germline V gene (reference sequence). This CDR3 has 17 amino acids. The ends lost 5 bases at V and 2 bases at J; junction bases unmatched: 13. CDR3 sequence (DNA): TGTGCCAGTAGTGTGGACAGGGTGGGAGGGGTCAACACTGAAGCTTTCTTT. This sequence encodes CASSVDRVGGVNTEAFF.

CDR3 sequence reads: CASKGPASVYGYTF. CDR3 nucleotides: TGTGCCAGCAAGGGACCGGCCTCGGTCTATGGCTACACCTTC. This chain joins TRBV6-1 and TRBJ1-2; maybe TRBD1 (5 bases). Germline-derived CDR1 and CDR2 are MNHNS and SASEGT. The CDR3 consists of 14 residues. V was trimmed by 7 bases and J by 4 bases, leaving 16 bases between them.

This clone appeared once. The gene calls are TRBV7-8 and TRBJ1-2, with 7 bases fitting TRBD1. From germline, CDR1 is SGHVS and CDR2 FQNEAQ. With V trimmed by 1 base and J by 5 bases, 10 bases remained unmatched. The CDR3 has 16 residues. The CDR3 sequence is CASSLGQGVVKYGYTF. DNA of the CDR3: TGTGCCAGCAGCTTAGGGCAGGGGGTGGTTAAATATGGCTACACCTTC.

The V and J genes are TRBV19 and TRBJ1-1; no definite D call. Germline V gene data show CDR1 as LNHDA and CDR2 as SQIVND (reference sequence). Between the trimmed V and J ends, which lost 7 bases and 0 bases, there was a span of 12 bases. The CDR3 loop spans 14 amino acids. The CDR3 nucleotides are TGTGCCAGTACCCGGACGCATTTGAACACTGAAGCTTTCTTT. Translated, it gives CASTRTHLNTEAFF. The complete variable domain, with remaining parts taken from reference TRBV19 and TRBJ1-1, reads DGGITQSPKYLFRKEGQNVTLSCEQNLNHDAMYWYRQDPGQGLRLIYYSQIVNDFQKGDIAEGYSVSREKKESFPLTVTSAQKNPTAFYLCASTRTHLNTEAFFGQGTRLTVV.

The chain carries TRBV2 and TRBJ1-2; D remains ambiguous. The CDR3 contains 11 residues. Per the germline V gene, CDR1 is SNHLY and CDR2 is FYNNEI. V shed 5 bases and J shed 4 bases, with 5 bases lying between them. The CDR3 nucleotides are TGTGCCAGCAGTTCCGGCTATGGCTACACCTTC. It codes for CASSSGYGYTF.